This entry lists 29 T cell receptor beta chains sequenced from one sample in a study of blood T cell repertoires in COVID-19. The protocol was immunoSEQ multiplex PCR, while the TCRdb copy is restricted to in-frame clones and leaves out a portion. The table includes fewer than 250,000 clones, 85% detected once. Sequenced material: peripheral blood. The receptors here all came from a man in his 60s with COVID-19, enrolled during active disease.

The rearrangement uses TRBV2 and TRBJ1-2; possible D gene TRBD1, 5 bases. Germline CDR1 reads SNHLY; CDR2 reads FYNNEI. V shed 9 bases and J shed 8 bases, with 19 bases lying between them. The CDR3 spans 13 residues. The CDR3 spells CARNNPDSSGYTF. CDR3 bases: TGTGCCAGGAACAACCCCGACAGTAGCGGCTACACCTTC.

The J gene is TRBJ1-6, the V gene TRBV28; no definite D call. Germline V gives CDR1 MDHEN, CDR2 SYDVKM. The CDR3 runs 13 residues. Trimming cost V 11 bases and J 7 bases, with 15 bases left between them. CDR3 DNA: TGTGCCCCTTCCCGGGGTTACAATTCACCCCTCCACTTT. Protein product: CAPSRGYNSPLHF.

The chain couples TRBV3-1 (or the pseudogene TRBV3-2) to TRBJ2-1; 7 positions agree with TRBD2. CDR1 is LGHDT, CDR2 YNNKEL, per germline (reference sequence). The V gene end was trimmed by 1 base and the J gene end by 8 bases; junction bases not matched to a gene: 11. The CDR3 contains 16 residues. In DNA, the CDR3 is TGTGCCAGCAGCCAAGTCGCTAGCGGACGGGCCTATGAGCAGTTCTTC. Amino acid sequence: CASSQVASGRAYEQFF.

The chain couples TRBV19 to TRBJ2-6; 8 bases agree with TRBD1. Germline trimming cut 10 bases from V and 1 base from J; bases unmatched to any gene: 15. The CDR3 is 18 amino acids. Per the germline V gene, CDR1 is LNHDA and CDR2 is SQIVND (reference sequence). The CDR3 reads CATQPGGLDGSGANVLTF. CDR3 nucleotides: TGTGCCACACAGCCAGGGGGCCTCGACGGATCTGGGGCCAACGTCCTGACTTTC.

The chain carries TRBV27 and TRBJ2-5, with D possibly being TRBD1 (7 bases). V shed 0 bases and J shed 4 bases, with 15 bases lying between them. CDR3 length equals 16 residues. CDR1 and CDR2 (germline): MNHEY, SMNVEV (reference sequence). The CDR3: CASSLSAGQGGETQYF. The CDR3 nucleotides read TGTGCCAGCAGTTTATCGGCAGGGCAGGGGGGAGAGACCCAGTACTTC.

The CDR3 spells CASSLVGDSYEQYF. DNA of the CDR3: TGCGCCAGCAGCTTGGTCGGGGACTCCTACGAGCAGTACTTC. V and J are TRBV5-1 and TRBJ2-7; maybe TRBD2 (5 bases). The CDR3 is 14 amino acids. Trimming pared 0 bases from V and 0 bases from J, leaving 7 bases between. The germline CDR1 and CDR2 sequences are SGHRS and YFSETQ.

The chain carries TRBV29-1 and TRBJ1-2; tentative D call: TRBD1 (6 bases). Deletions cut 7 bases from V and 4 bases from J, with 19 bases between. This CDR3 contains 14 residues. The germline V gene has CDR1 SQVTM and CDR2 ANQGSEA. In nucleotides, the CDR3 is TGCAGCGCCCAAGGGGGACACTCCCTCTATGGCTACACCTTC. Its protein is CSAQGGHSLYGYTF.

This clone was counted once. This chain links TRBV20-1 with TRBJ1-5; no clear D. Trimming removed 3 bases from V and 0 bases from J, with 9 bases in between. Germline V gene data show CDR1 as DFQATT and CDR2 as SNEGSKA (reference sequence). The CDR3 has 14 amino acids. Written as DNA, the CDR3 is TGCAGTGCTAGTGGAGAGTATAGCAATCAGCCCCAGCATTTT. Protein: CSASGEYSNQPQHF.

The gene calls are TRBV9 and TRBJ1-3; TRBD1 agrees at 7 bases. Germline CDR1 SGDLS, CDR2 YYNGEE. The V gene end was trimmed by 1 base and the J gene end by 4 bases; junction bases not matched to a gene: 8. CDR3 length equals 16 residues. CDR3 sequence: CASSVFLRGKGNTIYF. The CDR3 DNA reads TGTGCCAGCAGCGTATTCCTCAGGGGGAAGGGAAACACCATATATTTT.

This clone was detected only once. The chain recombines TRBV30 with TRBJ2-5; 8 nucleotides align to TRBD1. The trim removed 5 bases at V and 6 bases at J, leaving 2 bases unmatched. The CDR3 contains 11 residues. CDR1 and CDR2 from the germline V gene are GTSNPN and SVGIG (reference sequence). In nucleotides, the CDR3 is TGTGCCTGGGGACAGGGTAAGACCCAGTACTTC. Translating gives CAWGQGKTQYF.

This chain links TRBV5-1 with TRBJ2-7; 9 bases are shared with TRBD2. This CDR3 is built from 15 residues. Germline CDR1 is SGHRS and CDR2 is YFSETQ. V shed 4 bases and J 7 bases; nucleotides not matched to a gene: 12. This chain's CDR3 is CASSETPQTSGEQYF. In DNA form, the CDR3 reads TGCGCCAGCAGCGAGACCCCACAGACTAGCGGAGAGCAGTACTTC.

This rearrangement joins TRBV5-1 to TRBJ1-5, with 9 bases lining up with TRBD1. V dropped 5 bases and J dropped 5; count of bases not matched to a gene: 5. The CDR3 loop spans 14 amino acids. CDR1 and CDR2 from the germline V gene are SGHRS and YFSETQ. CDR3 sequence: CASSPDRGDQPQHF. The CDR3 region has the DNA TGCGCCAGCAGTCCGGACAGGGGAGATCAGCCCCAGCATTTT. The full variable domain, with the rest looked up from reference TRBV5-1 and TRBJ1-5, is KAGVTQTPRYLIKTRGQQVTLSCSPISGHRSVSWYQQTPGQGLQFLFEYFSETQRNKGNFPGRFSGRQFSNSRSEMNVSTLELGDSALYLCASSPDRGDQPQHFGDGTRLSIL.

The chain couples TRBV15 to TRBJ1-3, with D unresolved. The CDR3 runs 14 residues. The germline V and J ends were trimmed by 5 bases and 1 base, with 9 bases remaining between them. The V gene's germline CDR1 is LNHNV and CDR2 YYDKDF (reference sequence). CDR3 loop: CATSGGVSGNTIYF. The CDR3 DNA sequence: TGTGCCACCAGCGGCGGGGTTTCTGGAAACACCATATATTTT.

The chain carries TRBV25-1 and TRBJ2-1; no clear D. The V and J ends lost 4 bases and 2 bases respectively, with 6 bases between them. The CDR3 covers 13 residues. Germline CDR1 is MGHDK and CDR2 is SYGVNS. The CDR3 spells CASSGLAYNEQFF. DNA for the CDR3: TGTGCCAGCAGTGGTCTAGCCTACAATGAGCAGTTCTTC.

This rearrangement joins TRBV7-2 to TRBJ1-5, with 8 positions matching TRBD1. The CDR3 consists of 14 residues. CDR1 is SGHTA and CDR2 is FQGNSA in the germline V gene. V was clipped by 1 base and J by 7 bases; unmatched bases: 3. CDR3 coding DNA: TGTGCCAGCAGCTTAGTAGACAGGGGACAGCCCCAGCATTTT. Its translation: CASSLVDRGQPQHF.

The chain couples TRBV5-1 to TRBJ1-6; 7 positions agree with TRBD1. CDR3 length: 15 amino acids. Germline V lookup: CDR1 SGHRS, CDR2 YFSETQ. The J segment lost 0 bases and the V segment lost 4 bases, leaving 1 base of the junction unmatched. CDR3 DNA sequence: TGCGCCAGCAGCCGGGACAGCTCCTATAATTCACCCCTCCACTTT. Translating gives CASSRDSSYNSPLHF.

CDR3 sequence reads: CASRYLGDNSPLHF. The CDR3 DNA reads as TGTGCCAGCAGGTACCTGGGCGATAATTCACCCCTCCACTTT. The rearrangement uses TRBV25-1 and TRBJ1-6; D is undetermined. The germline gives CDR1 MGHDK, CDR2 SYGVNS. V gave up 6 bases and J gave up 5 bases, with 11 bases separating them. The CDR3 runs 14 residues.

The chain employs TRBV29-1 and TRBJ1-4; 9 bases fit TRBD1. J was trimmed by 8 bases and V by 7 bases; bases with no gene match: 8. Germline values: CDR1 SQVTM, CDR2 ANQGSEA. The CDR3 consists of 13 residues. This CDR3 is CSAIQGAREKLFF. In DNA form, the CDR3 reads TGCAGCGCAATACAGGGGGCAAGGGAAAAACTGTTTTTT. Filled out from reference TRBV29-1 and TRBJ1-4, the complete variable domain reads SAVISQKPSRDICQRGTSLTIQCQVDSQVTMMFWYRQQPGQSLTLIATANQGSEATYESGFVIDKFPISRPNLTFSTLTVSNMSPEDSSIYLCSAIQGAREKLFFGSGTQLSVL.

The chain has TRBV9 and TRBJ1-6; D possibly corresponds to TRBD1 (6 bases). CDR3 length: 14 amino acids. Trimming took off 6 bases at V and 5 bases at J, with 12 bases between the two ends. The germline V gene encodes CDR1 SGDLS and CDR2 YYNGEE. The CDR3 sequence: CASNAAGDNSPLHF. The DNA for the CDR3 is TGTGCCAGCAACGCGGCAGGGGATAATTCACCCCTCCACTTT. The full variable domain, rest sourced from reference TRBV9 and TRBJ1-6, is DSGVTQTPKHLITATGQRVTLRCSPRSGDLSVYWYQQSLDQGLQFLIQYYNGEERAKGNILERFSAQQFPDLHSELNLSSLELGDSALYFCASNAAGDNSPLHFGNGTRLTVT.

A note on this clone: Other DNA sequences from this sample encode an identical CDR3 as well. The chain has TRBV4-2 and TRBJ1-1, with D maybe TRBD1 (6 bases). This CDR3 has 13 amino acids. The germline V and J ends were trimmed by 0 bases and 4 bases, with 6 bases remaining between them. CDR1 LGHNA and CDR2 YNFKEQ come from the germline V gene. The CDR3 spells CASSQDRGTEAFF. The DNA for the CDR3 is TGTGCCAGCAGCCAAGACAGGGGCACTGAAGCTTTCTTT.

CDR3 residues: CATGTIGRVAYNEQFF. CDR3 in DNA: TGTGCCACCGGCACTATTGGCAGGGTAGCCTACAATGAGCAGTTCTTC. The genes are TRBV15 and TRBJ2-1, with a weak D call TRBD1 (5 bases). The CDR3 totals 16 residues. Germline lookup yields CDR1 LNHNV and CDR2 YYDKDF (reference sequence). The ends were cut back, 8 bases at V and 2 bases at J, with 19 bases in the middle.

J is TRBJ1-5 and V is TRBV21-1; the DNA was not used to check the table's D call, TRBD1. TRBV21-1 is a known pseudogene. The CDR3 consists of 15 residues. CDR3 sequence: CASSKGTGGNQPQHF. The CDR3 region has the DNA TGTGCCAGCAGCAAAGGGACAGGGGGCAATCAGCCCCAGCATTTT.

This chain connects TRBV6-5 to TRBJ2-3; TRBD1 matches at 7 bases. Germline CDR1 MNHEY, CDR2 SVGAGI. CDR3 length: 16 amino acids. The ends lost 0 bases at V and 3 bases at J; junction bases unmatched: 6. CDR3 residues: CASSYSPSTGTDTQYF. In nucleotides, the CDR3 is TGTGCCAGCAGTTACTCACCCTCGACAGGGACAGATACGCAGTATTTT.

V is TRBV5-1 and J is TRBJ2-2; D ambiguous. Trimming took off 4 bases at V and 1 base at J, with 14 bases between the two ends. The CDR3 consists of 16 residues. Germline CDR1 is SGHRS and CDR2 is YFSETQ. The CDR3 protein is CASSPTINGNTGELFF. CDR3 DNA: TGCGCCAGCAGCCCCACGATAAACGGGAACACCGGGGAGCTGTTTTTT.

The chain has TRBV11-2 and TRBJ2-1; D is perhaps TRBD1 (7 bases). V was trimmed by 4 bases and J by 13 bases, leaving 20 bases between them. The CDR3 consists of 14 residues. Germline V gene sequence: CDR1 SGHAT, CDR2 FQNNGV. Written as DNA, the CDR3 is TGTGCCAGCAGCTGGAGTAGGGGGCGGGGCCCCCAGTTCTTC. Translating gives CASSWSRGRGPQFF. The whole variable domain, remainder taken from reference TRBV11-2 and TRBJ2-1, is EAGVAQSPRYKIIEKRQSVAFWCNPISGHATLYWYQQILGQGPKLLIQFQNNGVVDDSQLPKDRFSAERLKGVDSTLKIQPAKLEDSAVYLCASSWSRGRGPQFFGPGTRLTVL.

The chain carries TRBV19 and TRBJ2-7; TRBD2 aligns across 9 bases. From germline, CDR1 is LNHDA and CDR2 SQIVND (reference sequence). V trimming: 6 bases; J trimming: 2 bases; junction bases outside the gene matches: 5. This CDR3 region has 14 residues. The CDR3 region has the DNA TGTGCCAGTAGGGAAAAGCGGGGGGCCTACGAGCAGTACTTC. Protein product: CASREKRGAYEQYF.

The chain uses TRBV4-3 and TRBJ1-4; 9 bases align to TRBD1. The CDR3 consists of 17 residues. V was pared by 0 bases and J by 8 bases, with 10 bases of the junction left unmatched. Germline V gene data show CDR1 as LGHNA and CDR2 as YSLEER. DNA for the CDR3: TGCGCCAGCAGCCAAGATGGGACAGGGTGGGGAATCGAAAAACTGTTTTTT. Translation gives CASSQDGTGWGIEKLFF.

Written as DNA, the CDR3 is TGTGCCAGTAGTATCCAGGGTCGCGCTGAAGCTTTCTTT. This translates into CASSIQGRAEAFF. The chain combines TRBV19 with TRBJ1-1, with a tentative D call TRBD1 (5 bases). The germline CDR1 and CDR2 sequences are LNHDA and SQIVND (reference sequence). V lost 3 bases and J 6 bases, leaving 11 bases between the germline ends. CDR3 size: 13 residues.

As DNA, the CDR3 is TGTGCCTGGAGTGTAGTACGCCCCGGGGGTTTAAATCAGCCCCAGCATTTT. This translates into CAWSVVRPGGLNQPQHF. This chain uses TRBV30 with TRBJ1-5, with a tentative D call TRBD1 (5 bases). Germline V gene data show CDR1 as GTSNPN and CDR2 as SVGIG (reference sequence). V lost 0 bases and J 4 bases, leaving 19 bases between the germline ends. The CDR3 has 17 residues.